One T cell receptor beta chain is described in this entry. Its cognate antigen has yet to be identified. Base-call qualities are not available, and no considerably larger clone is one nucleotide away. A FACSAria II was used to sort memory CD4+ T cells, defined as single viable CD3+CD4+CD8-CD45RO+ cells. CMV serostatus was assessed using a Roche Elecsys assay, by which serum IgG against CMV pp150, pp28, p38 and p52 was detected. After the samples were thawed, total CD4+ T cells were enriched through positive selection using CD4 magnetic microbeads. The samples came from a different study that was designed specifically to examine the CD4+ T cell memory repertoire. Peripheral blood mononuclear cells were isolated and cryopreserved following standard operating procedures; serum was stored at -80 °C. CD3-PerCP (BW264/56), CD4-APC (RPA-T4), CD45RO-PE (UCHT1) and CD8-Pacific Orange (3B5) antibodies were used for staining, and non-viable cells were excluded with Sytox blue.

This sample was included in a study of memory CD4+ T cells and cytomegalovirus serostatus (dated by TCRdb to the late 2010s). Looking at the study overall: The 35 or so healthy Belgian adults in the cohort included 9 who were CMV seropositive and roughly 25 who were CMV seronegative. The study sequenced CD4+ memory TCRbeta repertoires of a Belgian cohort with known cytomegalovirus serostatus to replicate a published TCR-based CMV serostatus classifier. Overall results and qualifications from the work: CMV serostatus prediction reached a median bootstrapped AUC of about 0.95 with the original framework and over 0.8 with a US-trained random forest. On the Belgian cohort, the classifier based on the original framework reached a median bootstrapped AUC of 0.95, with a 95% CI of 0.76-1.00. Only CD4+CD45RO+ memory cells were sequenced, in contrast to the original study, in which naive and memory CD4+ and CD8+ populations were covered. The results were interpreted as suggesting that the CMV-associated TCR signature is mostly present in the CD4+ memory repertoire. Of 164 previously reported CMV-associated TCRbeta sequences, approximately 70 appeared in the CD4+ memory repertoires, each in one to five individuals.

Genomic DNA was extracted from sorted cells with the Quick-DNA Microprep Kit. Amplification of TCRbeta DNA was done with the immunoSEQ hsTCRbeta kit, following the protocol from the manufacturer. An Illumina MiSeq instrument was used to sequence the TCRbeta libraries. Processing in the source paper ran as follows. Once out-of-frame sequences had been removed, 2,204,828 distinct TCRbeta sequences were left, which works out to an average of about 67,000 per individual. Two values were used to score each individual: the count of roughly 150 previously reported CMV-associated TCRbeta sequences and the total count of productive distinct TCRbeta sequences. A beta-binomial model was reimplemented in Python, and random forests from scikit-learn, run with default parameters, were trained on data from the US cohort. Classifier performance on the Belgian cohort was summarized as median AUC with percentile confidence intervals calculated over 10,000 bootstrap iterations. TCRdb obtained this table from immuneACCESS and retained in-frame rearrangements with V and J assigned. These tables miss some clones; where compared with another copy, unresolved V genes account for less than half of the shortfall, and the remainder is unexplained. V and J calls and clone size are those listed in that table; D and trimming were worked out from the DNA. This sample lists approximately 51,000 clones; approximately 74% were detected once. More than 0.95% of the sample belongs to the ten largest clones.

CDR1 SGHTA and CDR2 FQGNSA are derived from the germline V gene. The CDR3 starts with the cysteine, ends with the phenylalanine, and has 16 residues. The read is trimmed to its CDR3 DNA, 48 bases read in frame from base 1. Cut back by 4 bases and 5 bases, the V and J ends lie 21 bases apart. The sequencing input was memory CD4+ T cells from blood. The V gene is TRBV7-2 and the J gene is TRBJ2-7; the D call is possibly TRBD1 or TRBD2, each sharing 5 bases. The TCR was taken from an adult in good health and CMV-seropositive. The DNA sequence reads TGTGCCAGCAGCTCGAGCCTCGGGACGGTCTGGGACGAGCAGTACTTC. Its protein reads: CASSSSLGTVWDEQYF.